This TCR beta chain was sequenced during a study of cytomegalovirus exposure and HLA in healthy donors. V lost 6 bases and J lost 5; bases outside the gene matches: 2. Germline CDR1 reads SNHLY; CDR2 reads FYNNEI. CDR3 length equals 14 residues. The PCR employed 60 Vbeta primers together with 13 Jbeta primers. Profiling relied on immunoSEQ multiplex PCR, and the TCRdb table lists in-frame clones only, not all of them. The top ten clones hold approximately 6% of a sample with tens of thousands of clones, around 78% of them seen once. As concerns this clone: The antigen is not known. Other DNA sequences within the sample encode an identical CDR3.

Findings of the study overall: TRBV6-2, TRBV6-3 and some other V segments were unresolvable in 87-base-pair reads. An assumption of roughly uniform sequencing depth across donors underlay the presence/absence analyses. Common viral pathogens were later found to be apparently linked to several of the most significant clusters.

This receptor was taken from a male donor in good health and CMV-seropositive. This chain links TRBV2 with TRBJ1-5, with TRBD1 identical over 12 bases. The specimen was PBMCs. The CDR3 loop is CASSGTGGYQPQHF. For the CDR3, the DNA is TGTGCCAGCAGCGGGACAGGGGGCTATCAGCCCCAGCATTTT.